Described below is a single TCR beta chain sequence and its context. What it binds is unknown. This specimen belongs to a study of neurological immune-mediated disorders. Study-wide results and limits: Across subjects, no CDR3 amino acid sequence appeared in expanded clones of more than one subject, a finding that suggested private repertoires in all groups. The greatest TCR clonal expansion appeared in HTLV-1-associated myelopathy and the smallest, falling below healthy controls, in multiple sclerosis.

This CDR3 comprises 14 residues. J was trimmed by 2 bases and V by 5 bases; bases with no gene match: 7. The V gene's germline CDR1 is SGHNT and CDR2 YYREEE (reference sequence). 5'RACE employing 10-nucleotide random UMIs yielded the cDNA. Over 200 million TCR-beta sequences, together covering 15-18 subjects, were produced by every individual sequencing run that was carried out. TCRdb reanalysed the 5' RACE reads using MiXCR and keeps one entry per CDR3 protein. Of 9,500 to 13,000 distinct CDR3 sequences in the sample, roughly 21% are singletons; the top ten hold about 50%. The chain employs TRBV5-4 and TRBJ2-7; 7 nucleotides line up with TRBD2. The clonotype originates from a woman aged 60-75 years with HTLV-1-associated myelopathy (HAM/TSP). Input material: CD8+ T cells from blood. The CDR3 loop is CASRKGLEPYEQYF. The CDR3 region has the DNA TGTGCCAGCAGAAAAGGACTAGAACCCTACGAGCAGTACTTC. Using reference TRBV5-4 and TRBJ2-7 for the parts outside the CDR3, the full variable domain is ETGVTQSPTHLIKTRGQQVTLRCSSQSGHNTVSWYQQALGQGPQFIFQYYREEENGRGNFPPRFSGLQFPNYSSELNVNALELDDSALYLCASRKGLEPYEQYFGPGTRLTVT.